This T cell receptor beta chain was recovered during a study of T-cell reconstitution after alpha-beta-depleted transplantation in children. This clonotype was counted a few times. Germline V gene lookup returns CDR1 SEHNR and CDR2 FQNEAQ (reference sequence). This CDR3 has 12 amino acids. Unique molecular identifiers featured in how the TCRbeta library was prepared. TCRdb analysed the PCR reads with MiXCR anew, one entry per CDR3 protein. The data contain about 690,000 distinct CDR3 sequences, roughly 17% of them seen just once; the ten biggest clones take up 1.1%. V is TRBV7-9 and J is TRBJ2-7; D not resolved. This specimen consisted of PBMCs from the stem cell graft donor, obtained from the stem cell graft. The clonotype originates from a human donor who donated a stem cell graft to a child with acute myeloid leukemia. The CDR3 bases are TGCATCGTTTCGGACGGAGCCTACGAGCAGTACGTC. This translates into CIVSDGAYEQYV.